The clone carrying this T cell receptor beta chain is categorized as medium-sized (0.01 to 0.1%). Its antigen is undetermined. The study left out patients who had uncontrolled infection, other autoimmune disease, pregnancy or lactation. Diagnosis relied on clinical symptoms, serum thyroxine and TRAb, thyroid ultrasound and orbital computed tomography. The germline CDR1 and CDR2 sequences are SNHLY and FYNNEI. The CDR3 is 15 residues long. The germline V and J ends were trimmed by 5 bases and 0 bases, with 8 bases remaining between them. What was amplified from RNA transcripts were TCR beta CDR3 regions. The HTBI set primed first-round TCR CDR3 RT-PCR. A single record per CDR3 protein comes from TCRdb applying MiXCR to the multiplex PCR reads. The repertoire holds fewer than 30,000 distinct CDR3 sequences, with 45% to 50% as singletons. The record originates from a study of T cells in Graves' hyperthyroidism and ophthalmopathy.

Broader study findings: Patients with ophthalmopathy were separated from those with stable hyperthyroidism by a 13 V-J model. Clonotypes that were expanded in thyroid above 0.001 mostly appeared in blood too.

Material: blood. The rearrangement uses TRBV2 and TRBJ2-6, with a weak D call TRBD1 (5 bases). The origin of this receptor is a woman in her forties with Graves' hyperthyroidism that later progressed to Graves' ophthalmopathy. The CDR3 is CASSFGASGANVLTF. The CDR3 DNA reads TGTGCCAGCAGTTTTGGGGCCTCTGGGGCCAACGTCCTGACTTTC.